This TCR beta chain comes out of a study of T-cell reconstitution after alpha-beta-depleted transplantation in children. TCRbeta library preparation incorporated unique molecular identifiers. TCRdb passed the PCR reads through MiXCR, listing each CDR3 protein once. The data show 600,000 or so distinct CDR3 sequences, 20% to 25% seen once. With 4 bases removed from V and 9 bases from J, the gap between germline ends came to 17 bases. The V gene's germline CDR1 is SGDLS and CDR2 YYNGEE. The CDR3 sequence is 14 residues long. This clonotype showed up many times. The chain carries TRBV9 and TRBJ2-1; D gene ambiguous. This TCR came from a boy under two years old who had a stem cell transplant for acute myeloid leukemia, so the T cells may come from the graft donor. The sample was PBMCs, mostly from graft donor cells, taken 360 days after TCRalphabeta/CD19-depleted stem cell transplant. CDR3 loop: CASSPRLAPIEQFF. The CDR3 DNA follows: TGTGCCAGCAGCCCCAGGCTCGCCCCAATTGAGCAGTTCTTC.